Described below is a single TCR beta chain sequence and its context. Its cognate antigen has yet to be identified. It has no much larger one-base neighbor in the sample; base qualities were not kept. CDR1 and CDR2 are read off the germline V gene as SGHTA and FQGNSA. There are 16 amino acids in the CDR3, from cysteine to phenylalanine inclusive. Only the CDR3 region is kept as DNA, spanning 48 bases read in frame from base 1. V and J lose 3 bases and 6 bases, and a span of 20 bases separates them. This record comes from a study of shared clonotypes between healthy human individuals (dated by TCRdb to about 2020). A note on the overall study: The cohort included three men and two women between 18 and 49 years of age. Blood TCR repertoires of five healthy adults were deeply sequenced to estimate repertoire size and the extent of clonotype sharing between individuals. Per donor, three plates each were used for CD4 naive and CD4 memory, two for CD8 naive, and one for CD8 memory. Between about 0.8 and 9 billion PBMCs per donor were obtained by leukapheresis. To increase sequencing depth and limit assay-specific biases, TCR repertoire library preparation and sequencing were carried out by different laboratories using diverse techniques.

Using the deep immunoSEQ assay, TCR CDR3 regions were amplified from genomic DNA by multiplex PCR. Extracted genomic DNA from each cell subset was distributed evenly across all wells of several immunoSEQ 96-well plates, and each plate was treated as a replicate. For sorted subsets, roughly 200 ng genomic DNA, equal to about 30,000 T cell genomes, was loaded into each replicate PCR. Purified libraries were measured with a Qubit 3.0 fluorometer, size-checked on a Bioanalyzer 2100, and measured again with the KAPA Library Quantification kit. Every immunoSEQ 96-well plate was sequenced on a dedicated single-read 150-cycle Illumina NextSeq 550 flow cell. Per the source publication's procedure: Because only junctional sequences without quality scores were contained in the immunoSEQ output, filtering matching that applied to full-length reads could not be performed. To assign V/J genes and CDR3, sequences were annotated against IMGT germline references using PyIR, a Python wrapper for IgBLAST v1.9. Any read was removed if the V/J assignment was weak (E-value above 1e-6), the CDR3 was missing, or the read contained stop codons, out-of-frame junctions, or ambiguous translated residues. V3J clonotypes were defined as sequences sharing an identical inferred V gene, J gene, and CDR3 amino acid sequence. Percentage overlap between repertoires was calculated by dividing the number of shared unique clonotypes by the size of the smaller repertoire. Richness of each repertoire was evaluated using RTK rarefaction, the Chao1 estimator, and Recon v2.1 estimates of unobserved clonotypes. Generation probabilities were computed with OLGA for all TCRbeta clonotypes obtained by the gDNA method from a handful of donors. The immuneACCESS repertoire file appears here via TCRdb, limited to in-frame rearrangements. These files lack a portion of the clones; in checked studies, under half of the deficit traces to unresolved V genes, and the cause of the others is not known. V, J and clone size derive from that table, while D and trimming were established from the DNA sequence. The sample table contains 1,500,000 or so clones; only one count was recorded for approximately 98.5% of them. The ten largest clones take up 0.3% to 0.45% of the sample.

Healthy HIV-negative adults with no recently reported acute infections or vaccinations were included as donors. Every donor was a Caucasian adult living in Nashville, Tennessee, USA. CD4+ T cells were enriched by magnetic negative selection; naive cells were then positively selected on CD45RA, and the negative fraction formed the memory subset. Blood was collected by leukapheresis, and PBMCs were isolated by Ficoll-Histopaque density gradient centrifugation and then cryopreserved in liquid nitrogen vapor phase. Analytical flow cytometry was used to check the purity and quantity of every magnetically sorted T cell population. Genomic DNA was isolated from each sorted fraction and quantified by UV absorbance on a Nanodrop 2000c. What the authors observed across the whole study: Because the study included only a small number of donors, the genetic and exposure-history diversity represented was limited. Pairwise subsampling indicated that sequencing depth was expected to affect the degree of clonotype sharing among donors. Even with the large sequencing depth, rarefaction of the sorted-subset datasets indicated that sequencing was incomplete. When a handful of donors were compared, the shared fraction of clonotypes was about 5% for naive CD4, more than 3% for naive CD8, roughly 2.5% for memory CD4, and around 0.37% for memory CD8. Naive subsets generally had larger estimated clonotype richness than memory subsets did. Higher generation probabilities were observed for clonotypes shared by all four sorted-subset donors than for non-shared clonotypes. Sampling was restricted to blood, and TCR repertoires in tissue are likely to differ from TCR repertoires in blood.

The chain is assembled from TRBV7-2 and TRBJ1-1; perhaps TRBD1 is the D gene, with 5 bases matching. The clonotype comes from a man aged 30 to 39 in good health. Sequenced material: naive CD4+ T cells sorted from blood. The cell subset or site label, as the study defines it: CD45RA+ positively selected. CDR3 region: CASSFGLWGLSAEAFF. The DNA sequence is as follows: TGTGCCAGCAGCTTTGGGCTATGGGGCCTATCAGCTGAAGCTTTCTTT.